This record looks at one T cell receptor beta chain sequence and its context. What this receptor recognizes is not known. No quality values exist for individual bases; no much larger clone is one base distant. The data derive from a study of T cell changes during pregnancy in multiple sclerosis (dated by TCRdb to between 2018 and 2021). As for the study more broadly: The study looked at changes in the T cell repertoire across pregnancy in women with multiple sclerosis.

From the germline V gene, CDR1 is SGHVS and CDR2 is FQNEAQ. The CDR3 runs 15 amino acids, cysteine and phenylalanine included. CDR3 DNA is the only sequence kept; it has 45 bases, read in frame from the first base. V is cut by 8 bases and J by 9 bases, and the space between the germline ends is 20 bases. Libraries were made using the immunoSEQ multiplex PCR assay. Drawn from immuneACCESS, this table holds only the in-frame rearrangements with V and J called that TCRdb kept. Clones are partly lost; checked studies trace under half to an unresolved V gene and leave the rest unexplained. This sample holds more than 45,000 clones; 80% to 95% were observed only once. The ten largest clones capture around 0.25% of the sample.

The sequence was obtained from a female donor with multiple sclerosis, enrolled in a pregnancy study. The chain links TRBV7-8 with TRBJ1-6; the best D guess is TRBD1, with 6 bases matching. The sample in question was CD4+ T cells from peripheral blood mononuclear cells, obtained in the second trimester of pregnancy. At the DNA level, the sequence is TGTGCCAGCGGCCTTATCGGGGGGCTGGGTTCACCCCTCCACTTT. It specifies CASGLIGGLGSPLHF.